Below, one TCR beta chain is given with its context. Its antigen is unknown. This record belongs to a study of T cells in localized non-small cell lung cancer. Whole-study results and caveats: A median about 56 of the top 100 tumor clones appeared in adjacent lung.

The CDR3 length is 15 residues. Germline CDR1 is SGHRS and CDR2 is YFSETQ. V was clipped by 2 bases and J by 4 bases; unmatched bases: 9. Clones were read by immunoSEQ multiplex PCR, and TCRdb kept only the in-frame ones, dropping some. In the table there are 70,000 or so clones, about 81% of which are singletons. The source was peripheral blood, collected before any cancer treatment. The chain recombines TRBV5-1 with TRBJ2-7, with 7 bases aligning to TRBD2. The clonotype comes from a female donor over 55 with stage I lung adenocarcinoma. The CDR3 sequence is CASSFQGGGSYEQYF. Written as DNA, the CDR3 is TGCGCCAGCAGCTTCCAAGGCGGGGGTTCTTACGAGCAGTACTTC.